This TCR beta chain was recorded in a study of T cell responses to AZD1222 COVID-19 vaccine. General study points: Clonal diversity was possibly underestimated, and the donors were mostly white British, with more females. A rise in Spike-specific TCR breadth and depth followed two AZD1222 doses.

To note about this clone: Its antigen is undetermined.

The V gene's germline CDR1 is GTSNPN and CDR2 SVGIG (reference sequence). This CDR3 region has 15 residues. V was cut by 3 bases and J by 0 bases, with 12 bases left in between. Sequenced by immunoSEQ multiplex PCR; TCRdb stores in-frame clones only, minus some. The listing contains around 150,000 clones. This TCR derives from an adult in good health. The sample was peripheral blood. This chain joins TRBV30 and TRBJ1-5, with D unresolved. The CDR3: CAWSLTSNSNQPQHF. The DNA of the CDR3 is TGTGCCTGGAGCCTGACATCTAATAGCAATCAGCCCCAGCATTTT.